Below, one T cell receptor (beta chain) is given with its context. The target antigen is unknown. Profiling relied on immunoSEQ multiplex PCR, and the TCRdb table lists in-frame clones only, not all of them. The top ten clones hold about 3.5% of a sample with about 15,000 clones, 74% of them seen once. These data are taken from a study of graft-versus-host responses after intestinal transplantation. Study overall: Among the recipients, all got anti-thymocyte globulin induction and then tacrolimus and steroids for approximately 3 years. The study, taken as a whole, reports: GvH clones occurred in recipient marrow; some first appeared in ileum or blood. Peak circulating GvH clone levels were associated with early post-transplant HvG declines. Allografts carried high graft-versus-host to host-versus-graft clonal ratios in patients having graft-donor T cell macrochimerism.

Tissue from the graft was processed to free its intraepithelial and lamina propria lymphocytes. Specimen: ileum tissue, collected 14 days after transplant. This clonotype was sampled from a human patient who received an intestinal transplant, so some T cells may come from the graft donor.

The CDR3 is CASSIDPQTFTEAFF. The CDR3 DNA sequence: TGTGCCAGTAGTATAGATCCACAGACTTTCACTGAAGCTTTCTTT. The chain couples TRBV19 to TRBJ1-1; D gene uncertain. With 0 bases removed from V and 4 bases from J, the gap between germline ends came to 12 bases. Germline assignment: CDR1 LNHDA and CDR2 SQIVND (reference sequence). This CDR3 region has 15 residues.